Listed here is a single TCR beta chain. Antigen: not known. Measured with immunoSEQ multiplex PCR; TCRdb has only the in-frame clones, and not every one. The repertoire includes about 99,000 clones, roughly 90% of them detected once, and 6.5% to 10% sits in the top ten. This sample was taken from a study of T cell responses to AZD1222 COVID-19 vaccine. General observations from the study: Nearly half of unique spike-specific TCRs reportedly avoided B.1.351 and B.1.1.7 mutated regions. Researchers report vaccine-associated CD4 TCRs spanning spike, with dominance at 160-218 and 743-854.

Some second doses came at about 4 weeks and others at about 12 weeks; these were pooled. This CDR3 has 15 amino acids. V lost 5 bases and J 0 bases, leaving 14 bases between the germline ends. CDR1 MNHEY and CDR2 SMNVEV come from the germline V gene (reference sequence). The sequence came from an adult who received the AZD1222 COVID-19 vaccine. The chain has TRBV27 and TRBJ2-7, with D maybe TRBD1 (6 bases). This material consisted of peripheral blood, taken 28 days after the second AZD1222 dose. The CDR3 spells CASSRTPGHSYEQYF. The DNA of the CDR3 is TGTGCCAGCAGTCGAACTCCGGGACACTCCTACGAGCAGTACTTC.